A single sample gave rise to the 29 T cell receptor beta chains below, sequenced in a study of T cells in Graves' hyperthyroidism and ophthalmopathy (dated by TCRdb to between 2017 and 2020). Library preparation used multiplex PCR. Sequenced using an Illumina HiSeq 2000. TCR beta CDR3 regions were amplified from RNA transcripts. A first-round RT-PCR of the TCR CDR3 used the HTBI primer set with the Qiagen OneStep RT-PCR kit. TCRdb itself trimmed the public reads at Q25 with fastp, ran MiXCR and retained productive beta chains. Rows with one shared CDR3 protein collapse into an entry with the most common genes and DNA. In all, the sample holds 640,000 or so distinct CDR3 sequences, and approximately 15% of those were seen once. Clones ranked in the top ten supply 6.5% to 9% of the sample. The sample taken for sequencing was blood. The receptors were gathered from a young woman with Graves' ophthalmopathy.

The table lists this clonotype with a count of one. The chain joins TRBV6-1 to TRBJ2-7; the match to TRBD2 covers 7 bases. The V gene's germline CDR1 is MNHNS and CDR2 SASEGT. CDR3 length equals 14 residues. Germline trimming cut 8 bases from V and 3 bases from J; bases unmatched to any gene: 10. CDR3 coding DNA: TGTGCCAGCTTCTCCCGGGAGCGGGGCTACGAGCAGTACTTC. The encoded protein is CASFSRERGYEQYF.

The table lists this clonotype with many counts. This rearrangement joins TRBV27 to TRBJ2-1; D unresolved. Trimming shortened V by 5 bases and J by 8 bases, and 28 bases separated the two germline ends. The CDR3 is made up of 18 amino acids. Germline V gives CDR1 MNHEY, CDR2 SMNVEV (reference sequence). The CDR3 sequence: CASSTNPPYSANWDEQFF. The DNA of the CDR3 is TGTGCCAGCAGTACTAACCCCCCGTACTCGGCAAATTGGGATGAGCAGTTCTTC.

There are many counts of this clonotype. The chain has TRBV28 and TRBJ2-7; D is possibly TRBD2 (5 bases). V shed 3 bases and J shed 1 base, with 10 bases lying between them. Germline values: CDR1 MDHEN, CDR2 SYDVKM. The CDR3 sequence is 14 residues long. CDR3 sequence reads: CASSLGVRSYEQYF. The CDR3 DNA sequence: TGTGCCAGCAGTTTGGGAGTCCGATCCTACGAGCAGTACTTC.

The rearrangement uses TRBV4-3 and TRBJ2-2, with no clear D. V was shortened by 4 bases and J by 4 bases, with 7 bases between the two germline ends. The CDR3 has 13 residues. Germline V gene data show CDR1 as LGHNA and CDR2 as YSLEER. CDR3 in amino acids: CASSREVTGELFF. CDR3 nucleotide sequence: TGCGCCAGCAGCCGTGAGGTCACCGGGGAGCTGTTTTTT.

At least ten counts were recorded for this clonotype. The CDR3: CASSTPYLDLREGNTEAFF. The CDR3 bases are TGTGCCAGTAGTACCCCTTACCTTGACTTGCGGGAGGGGAACACTGAAGCTTTCTTT. The rearrangement joins TRBV19 to TRBJ1-1; D unclear. Germline CDR1 is LNHDA and CDR2 is SQIVND (reference sequence). The CDR3 spans 19 residues. The ends were cut back, 4 bases at V and 1 base at J, with 25 bases in the middle.

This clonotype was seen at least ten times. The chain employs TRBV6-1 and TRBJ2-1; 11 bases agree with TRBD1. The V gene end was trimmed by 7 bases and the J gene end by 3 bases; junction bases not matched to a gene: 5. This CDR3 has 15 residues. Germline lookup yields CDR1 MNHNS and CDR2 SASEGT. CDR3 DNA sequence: TGTGCCAGCAACCCCGGGACAGGGGGCTACAATGAGCAGTTCTTC. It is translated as CASNPGTGGYNEQFF.

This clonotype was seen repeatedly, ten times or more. The CDR3 loop is CASSVNGEHSPLHF. The CDR3 DNA follows: TGTGCCAGCAGCGTAAATGGGGAACATTCACCCCTCCACTTT. The chain is built from TRBV9 and TRBJ1-6; no clear D. The CDR3 is 14 amino acids. V was cut by 1 base and J by 8 bases, with 10 bases left in between. Germline V gene lookup returns CDR1 SGDLS and CDR2 YYNGEE. The entire variable domain, with the rest obtained from reference TRBV9 and TRBJ1-6, is as follows: DSGVTQTPKHLITATGQRVTLRCSPRSGDLSVYWYQQSLDQGLQFLIQYYNGEERAKGNILERFSAQQFPDLHSELNLSSLELGDSALYFCASSVNGEHSPLHFGNGTRLTVT.

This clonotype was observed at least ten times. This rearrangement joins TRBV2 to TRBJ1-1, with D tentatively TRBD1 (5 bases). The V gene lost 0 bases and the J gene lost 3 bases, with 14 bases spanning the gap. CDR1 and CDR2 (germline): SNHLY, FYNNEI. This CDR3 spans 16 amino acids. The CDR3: CASSEALIWDYTEAFF. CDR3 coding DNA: TGTGCCAGCAGTGAAGCTTTAATTTGGGACTACACTGAAGCTTTCTTT. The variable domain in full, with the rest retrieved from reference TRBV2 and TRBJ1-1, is EPEVTQTPSHQVTQMGQEVILRCVPISNHLYFYWYRQILGQKVEFLVSFYNNEISEKSEIFDDQFSVERPDGSNFTLKIRSTKLEDSAMYFCASSEALIWDYTEAFFGQGTRLTVV.

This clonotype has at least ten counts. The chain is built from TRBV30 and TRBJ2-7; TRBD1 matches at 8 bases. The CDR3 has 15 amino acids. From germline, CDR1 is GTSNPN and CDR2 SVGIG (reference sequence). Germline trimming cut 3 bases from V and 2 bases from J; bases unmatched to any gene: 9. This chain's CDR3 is CAWSRRDRRPYEQYF. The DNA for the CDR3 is TGTGCCTGGAGCCGCCGGGACAGGAGACCCTACGAGCAGTACTTC.

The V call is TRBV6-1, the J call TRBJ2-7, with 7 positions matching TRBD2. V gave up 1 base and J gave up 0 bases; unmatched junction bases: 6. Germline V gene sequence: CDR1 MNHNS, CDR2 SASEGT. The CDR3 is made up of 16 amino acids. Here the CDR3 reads CASSEGVAGLSYEQYF. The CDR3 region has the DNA TGTGCCAGCAGTGAAGGCGTAGCGGGTCTCTCCTACGAGCAGTACTTC.

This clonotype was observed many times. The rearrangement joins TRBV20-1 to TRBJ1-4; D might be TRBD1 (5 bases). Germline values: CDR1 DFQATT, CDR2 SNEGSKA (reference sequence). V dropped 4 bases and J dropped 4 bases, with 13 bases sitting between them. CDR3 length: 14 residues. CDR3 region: CSATLGGGNEKLFF. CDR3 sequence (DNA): TGCAGTGCTACCCTCGGCGGGGGTAATGAAAAACTGTTTTTT.

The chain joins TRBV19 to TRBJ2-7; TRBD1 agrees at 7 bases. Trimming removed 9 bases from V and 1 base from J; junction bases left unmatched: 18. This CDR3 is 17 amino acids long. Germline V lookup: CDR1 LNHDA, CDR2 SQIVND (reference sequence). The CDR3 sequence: CASPPARQGSTSYEQYF. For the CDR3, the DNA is TGTGCCAGCCCTCCCGCCCGACAGGGCTCAACTTCCTACGAGCAGTACTTC. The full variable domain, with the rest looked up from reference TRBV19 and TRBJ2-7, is DGGITQSPKYLFRKEGQNVTLSCEQNLNHDAMYWYRQDPGQGLRLIYYSQIVNDFQKGDIAEGYSVSREKKESFPLTVTSAQKNPTAFYLCASPPARQGSTSYEQYFGPGTRLTVT.

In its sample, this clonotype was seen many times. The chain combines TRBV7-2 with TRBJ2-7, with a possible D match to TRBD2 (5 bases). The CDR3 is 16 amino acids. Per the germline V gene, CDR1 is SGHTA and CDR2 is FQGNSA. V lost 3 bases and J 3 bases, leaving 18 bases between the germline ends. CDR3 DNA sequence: TGTGCCAGCAGCTTTCAGCTAGCCCGAGCAGTCTACGAGCAGTACTTC. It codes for CASSFQLARAVYEQYF.

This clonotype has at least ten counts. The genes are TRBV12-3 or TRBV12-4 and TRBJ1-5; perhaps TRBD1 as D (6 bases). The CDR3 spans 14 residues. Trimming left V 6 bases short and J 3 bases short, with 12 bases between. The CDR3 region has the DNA TGTGCCAGCAGAGATACAGGGTCCAATCAGCCCCAGCATTTT. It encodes CASRDTGSNQPQHF.

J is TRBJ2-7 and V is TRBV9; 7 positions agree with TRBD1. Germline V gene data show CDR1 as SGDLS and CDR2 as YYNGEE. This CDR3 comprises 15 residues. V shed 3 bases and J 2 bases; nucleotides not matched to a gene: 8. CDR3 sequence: CASSADRDRTYEQYF. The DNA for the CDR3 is TGTGCCAGCAGCGCAGACCGGGACAGAACCTACGAGCAGTACTTC.

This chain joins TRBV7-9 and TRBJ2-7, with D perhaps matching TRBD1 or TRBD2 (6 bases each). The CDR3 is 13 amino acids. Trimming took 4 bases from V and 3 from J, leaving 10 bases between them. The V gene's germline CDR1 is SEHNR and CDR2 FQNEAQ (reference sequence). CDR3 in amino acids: CASSWGAGYEQYF. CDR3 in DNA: TGTGCCAGCAGCTGGGGGGCAGGCTACGAGCAGTACTTC.

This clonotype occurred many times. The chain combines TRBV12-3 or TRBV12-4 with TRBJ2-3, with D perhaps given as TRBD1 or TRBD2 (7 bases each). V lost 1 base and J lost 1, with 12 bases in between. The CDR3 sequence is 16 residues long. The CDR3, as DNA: TGTGCCAGCAGTTTAGGCGCAGGGGGGGGCACAGATACGCAGTATTTT. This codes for CASSLGAGGGTDTQYF.

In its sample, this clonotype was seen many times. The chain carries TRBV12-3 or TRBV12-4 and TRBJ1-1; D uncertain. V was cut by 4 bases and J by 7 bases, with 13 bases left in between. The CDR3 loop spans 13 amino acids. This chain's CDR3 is CASSSPVGSEAFF. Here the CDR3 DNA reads TGTGCCAGCAGTTCCCCGGTTGGCAGTGAAGCTTTCTTT.

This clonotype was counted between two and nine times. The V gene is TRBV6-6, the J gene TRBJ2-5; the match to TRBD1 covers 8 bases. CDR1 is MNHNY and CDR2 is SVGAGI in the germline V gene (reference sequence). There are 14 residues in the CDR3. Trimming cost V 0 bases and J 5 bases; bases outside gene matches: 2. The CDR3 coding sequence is TGTGCCAGCAGTTACTCGGACAGGGTTGAGACCCAGTACTTC. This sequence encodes CASSYSDRVETQYF.

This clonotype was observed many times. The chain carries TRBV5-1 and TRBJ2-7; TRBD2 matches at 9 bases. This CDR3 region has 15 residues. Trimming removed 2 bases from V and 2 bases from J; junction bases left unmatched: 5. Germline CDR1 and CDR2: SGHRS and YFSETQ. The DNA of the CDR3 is TGCGCCAGCAGCTTTTCTAGCGGGAAGGCCTACGAGCAGTACTTC. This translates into CASSFSSGKAYEQYF.

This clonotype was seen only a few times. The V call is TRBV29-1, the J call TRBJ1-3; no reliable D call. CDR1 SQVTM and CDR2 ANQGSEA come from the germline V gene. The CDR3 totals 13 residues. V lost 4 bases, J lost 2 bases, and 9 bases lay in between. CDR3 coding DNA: TGCAGCGTTGTTCTTGGGACTGGAAACACCATATATTTT. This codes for CSVVLGTGNTIYF.

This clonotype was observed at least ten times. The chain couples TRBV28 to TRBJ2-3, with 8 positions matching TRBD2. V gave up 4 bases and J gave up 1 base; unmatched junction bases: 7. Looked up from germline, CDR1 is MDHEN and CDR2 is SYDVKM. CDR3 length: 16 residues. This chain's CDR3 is CASSSLSGRGTDTQYF. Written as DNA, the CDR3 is TGTGCCAGCAGTTCCCTAAGCGGGAGAGGCACAGATACGCAGTATTTT.

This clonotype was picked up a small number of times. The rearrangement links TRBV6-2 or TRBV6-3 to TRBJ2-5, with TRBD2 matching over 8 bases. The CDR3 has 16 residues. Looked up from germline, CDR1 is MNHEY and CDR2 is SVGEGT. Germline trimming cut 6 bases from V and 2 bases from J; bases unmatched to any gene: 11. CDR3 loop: CASSDRTGGRQETQYF. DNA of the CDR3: TGTGCCAGCAGCGACCGGACTGGCGGGAGGCAAGAGACCCAGTACTTC.

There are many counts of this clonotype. The CDR3 DNA reads TGTGCCAGCAGTGAAGGTTTGGCGGGAGATACGCAGTATTTT. Protein product: CASSEGLAGDTQYF. The chain combines TRBV6-1 with TRBJ2-3; D may be TRBD2 (5 bases). The CDR3 runs 14 residues. Germline values: CDR1 MNHNS, CDR2 SASEGT. The V and J ends lost 1 base and 5 bases respectively, with 10 bases between them.

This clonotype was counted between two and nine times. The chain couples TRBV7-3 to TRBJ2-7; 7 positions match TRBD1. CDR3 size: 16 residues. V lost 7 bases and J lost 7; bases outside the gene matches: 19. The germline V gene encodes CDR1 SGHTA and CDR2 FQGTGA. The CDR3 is CASTPRPAGGDGEQYF. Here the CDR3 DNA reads TGTGCCAGCACCCCCCGGCCCGCAGGGGGTGATGGGGAGCAGTACTTC.

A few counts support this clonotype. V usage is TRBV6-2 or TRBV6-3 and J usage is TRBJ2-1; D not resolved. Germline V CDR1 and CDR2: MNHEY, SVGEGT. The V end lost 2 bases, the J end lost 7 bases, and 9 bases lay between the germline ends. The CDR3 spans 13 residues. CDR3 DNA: TGTGCCAGCAGTTACACATTAGGTAATGAGCAGTTCTTC. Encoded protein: CASSYTLGNEQFF.

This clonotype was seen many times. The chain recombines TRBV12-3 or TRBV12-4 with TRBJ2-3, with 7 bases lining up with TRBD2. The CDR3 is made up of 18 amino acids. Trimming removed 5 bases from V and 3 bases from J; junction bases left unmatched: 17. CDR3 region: CASSLGRAGVRPTDTQYF. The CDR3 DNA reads TGTGCCAGCAGTCTCGGAAGGGCGGGAGTTCGTCCTACAGATACGCAGTATTTT.

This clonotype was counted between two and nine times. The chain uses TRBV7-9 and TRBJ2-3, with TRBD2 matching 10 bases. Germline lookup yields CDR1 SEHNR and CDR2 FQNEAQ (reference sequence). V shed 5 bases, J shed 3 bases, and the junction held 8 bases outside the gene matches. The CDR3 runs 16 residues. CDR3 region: CASSQLAGEETDTQYF. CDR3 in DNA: TGTGCCAGCAGCCAGCTAGCGGGAGAGGAAACAGATACGCAGTATTTT.

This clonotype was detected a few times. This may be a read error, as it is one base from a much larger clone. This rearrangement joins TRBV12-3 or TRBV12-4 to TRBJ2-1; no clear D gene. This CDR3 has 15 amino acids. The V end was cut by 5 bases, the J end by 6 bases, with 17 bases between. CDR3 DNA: TGTGCCAGCAGTGTCCCCCCGGTTGGCTTCAATGAGCAGTTCTTC. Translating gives CASSVPPVGFNEQFF.